This T cell receptor beta chain was retrieved from a study of response to subunit inactivated influenza vaccine. MiXCR, run by TCRdb on the RT-PCR reads, gives a single entry per CDR3 protein. The sample includes hundreds of thousands of distinct CDR3 sequences, around 18% of them seen just once. Notes on the study in general: That few new T cells are recruited by each seasonal influenza vaccination was the authors' suggestion.

With regard to this clonotype: Its antigen is not identified.

V was pared by 5 bases and J by 1 base, with 11 bases between. The CDR3 is made up of 14 amino acids. Per germline, CDR1 SEHNR and CDR2 FQNEAQ (reference sequence). Sequenced material: PBMCs from blood, taken approximately 5 days after vaccination. The chain recombines TRBV7-9 with TRBJ2-5; D not certain. This clonotype originated in a man between 50 and 59 years old who received an inactivated influenza vaccine. The CDR3 bases are TGTGCCAGCAGCATCCAGACGGCCCAAGAGACCCAGTACTTC. Its translation is CASSIQTAQETQYF. Based on the CDR3 plus reference TRBV7-9 and TRBJ2-5, the full variable domain is DTGVSQNPRHKITKRGQNVTFRCDPISEHNRLYWYRQTLGQGPEFLTYFQNEAQLEKSRLLSDRFSAERPKGSFSTLEIQRTEQGDSAMYLCASSIQTAQETQYFGPGTRLLVL.